The next 13 T cell receptor beta chains were all read from a single sample in a study of blood T cells in healthy people across ages. The second PCR ran roughly 7 to 12 cycles with a sample-barcoded 5' primer and J-beta primers. TCRdb itself ran the 5' RACE reads through MiXCR, one entry per CDR3 protein. In the table there are 700,000 or so distinct CDR3 sequences, roughly 43% of which are singletons. The material sequenced was blood. These receptor sequences come from an elderly man in good health.

V gene TRBV20-1 combines with J gene TRBJ2-1, with D possibly being TRBD1 (6 bases). There are 13 residues in the CDR3. Trimming removed 6 bases from V and 10 bases from J, with 19 bases in between. CDR1 and CDR2 from the germline V gene are DFQATT and SNEGSKA (reference sequence). CDR3 nucleotide sequence: TGCAGTGCCACAGTACAGGGTTCGGGGGAGCAGTTCTTC. Protein: CSATVQGSGEQFF.

This clonotype showed up just a few times. The J gene is TRBJ1-2, the V gene TRBV20-1; a weak D match, TRBD1 (6 bases). Germline V CDR1 and CDR2: DFQATT, SNEGSKA (reference sequence). The germline V and J ends were trimmed by 0 bases and 8 bases, with 10 bases remaining between them. The CDR3 is 12 amino acids. The CDR3 is CSARERGGGYTF. CDR3 sequence (DNA): TGCAGTGCTAGAGAGCGAGGGGGAGGCTACACCTTC.

This clonotype appeared once. The rearrangement links TRBV2 to TRBJ2-5; D may be TRBD2 (6 bases). CDR1 SNHLY and CDR2 FYNNEI come from the germline V gene. This CDR3 region has 15 residues. The V end was cut by 3 bases, the J end by 9 bases, with 20 bases between. In DNA form, the CDR3 reads TGTGCCAGCAGTGAGGGGCAGAGGGGATCGGGGGCCCAGTACTTC. Translated: CASSEGQRGSGAQYF.

This clonotype was recorded a few times. The chain combines TRBV29-1 with TRBJ2-3; 9 nucleotides align to TRBD2. The CDR3 consists of 16 residues. Germline CDR1 SQVTM, CDR2 ANQGSEA. After removal of 3 bases from V and 5 bases from J, the junction contained 12 bases not matched to a gene. The CDR3: CSVEGEAGGPEDTQYF. Written as DNA, the CDR3 is TGCAGCGTTGAGGGGGAAGCGGGGGGCCCAGAAGATACGCAGTATTTT.

Points on this clonotype: The germline gene is not matched at one end of the junction; a read error may be the cause. This rearrangement joins TRBV6-2 or TRBV6-3 to TRBJ2-2; possible D gene TRBD1, 6 bases. Germline values: CDR1 MNHEY, CDR2 SVGEGT. The CDR3 extends over 17 amino acids. The CDR3 reads CASGYPSRGPNTGELFF. In nucleotides, the CDR3 is TGTGCCAGCGGTTACCCGAGCAGGGGCCCGAACACCGGGGAGCTGTTTTTT.

This chain connects TRBV6-6 to TRBJ2-1, with D perhaps TRBD1 (6 bases). The germline gives CDR1 MNHNY, CDR2 SVGAGI (reference sequence). The CDR3 is 15 amino acids. Trimming cost V 6 bases and J 3 bases, with 15 bases left between them. The CDR3 here is CASRSTGTNYNEQFF. CDR3 sequence (DNA): TGTGCCAGCAGATCCACCGGGACAAACTACAATGAGCAGTTCTTC.

This chain uses TRBV6-1 with TRBJ2-3; D not resolved. V was shortened by 10 bases and J by 0 bases, with 14 bases between the two germline ends. In germline, CDR1 is MNHNS, CDR2 SASEGT. The CDR3 is 14 residues long. CDR3 amino acids: CATHNQASTDTQYF. DNA for the CDR3: TGTGCCACCCACAATCAAGCTAGCACAGATACGCAGTATTTT.

This clonotype was seen only a few times. V and J are TRBV4-2 and TRBJ2-1; the D is unclear. The V end was cut by 6 bases, the J end by 6 bases, with 24 bases between. Germline CDR1 LGHNA, CDR2 YNFKEQ. The CDR3 is 17 amino acids. This CDR3 reads CASSRFTGTTGLNEQFF. The CDR3 region has the DNA TGTGCCAGCAGTCGCTTTACGGGCACAACCGGCCTCAATGAGCAGTTCTTC.

Comment on this clonotype: Just one base apart from a much larger clone, this may be a read error. The CDR3 region has the DNA TGTGCCAGCAGTCCAAACCGGGGAGCTACAGATACGCAGTATTTT. This gives the protein CASSPNRGATDTQYF. The rearrangement links TRBV12-3 or TRBV12-4 to TRBJ2-3; tentative D call: TRBD2 (5 bases). CDR3 length: 15 residues. Trimming shortened V by 5 bases and J by 3 bases, and 15 bases separated the two germline ends.

This chain joins TRBV30 and TRBJ2-7; 9 nucleotides match TRBD1. V lost 1 base and J lost 5; bases outside the gene matches: 3. The V gene's germline CDR1 is GTSNPN and CDR2 SVGIG (reference sequence). This CDR3 is 13 amino acids long. CDR3 nucleotides: TGTGCCTGGAGTGGACAGGGGGTCAACGAGCAGTACTTC. Translated: CAWSGQGVNEQYF.

Concerning this clonotype: One end of the junction is discordant with germline, which a read error may explain. V gene TRBV28 combines with J gene TRBJ2-1, with D perhaps TRBD1 (8 bases). The CDR3 length is 14 residues. Germline loops: CDR1 MDHEN, CDR2 SYDVKM. The CDR3 DNA reads as TGTGCCGGCAGTTTGCCACAGGGGGGGAGTGAGCAGTTCTTC. Protein sequence: CAGSLPQGGSEQFF.

The V gene is TRBV27, the J gene TRBJ1-1, with 9 bases that match TRBD1. This CDR3 spans 13 amino acids. Germline V gene lookup returns CDR1 MNHEY and CDR2 SMNVEV (reference sequence). Trimming at V came to 11 bases and at J to 7 bases, leaving 11 bases not matched to a gene. Here the CDR3 reads CAAIPGTGSEAFF. In DNA form, the CDR3 reads TGTGCCGCAATACCCGGGACAGGGAGTGAAGCTTTCTTT.

V gene TRBV5-6 combines with J gene TRBJ2-2; 7 bases line up with TRBD1. The J segment lost 5 bases and the V segment lost 4 bases, leaving 5 bases of the junction unmatched. CDR3 length: 14 amino acids. CDR1 SGHDT and CDR2 YYEEEE come from the germline V gene. The CDR3 protein is CASSGQAPTGELFF. The CDR3 bases are TGTGCCAGCAGCGGACAGGCTCCAACCGGGGAGCTGTTTTTT.